This T cell receptor (beta chain) was captured in a study of cytomegalovirus exposure and HLA in healthy donors. General study points: Evidence from a later analysis indicated that most CMV-associated TCR beta chains looked HLA-restricted. Prior analysis indicated that the majority of TCR beta V segments exhibited productivity approximately 90% or approximately 30% of the time. High specificity and sensitivity for cytomegalovirus status were reported for the classifier.

Concerning this clone itself: What it binds is unknown.

Primers: 60 Vbeta forward and 13 Jbeta reverse. Sequencing was performed with immunoSEQ multiplex PCR; in TCRdb, only in-frame clones are kept and a portion is missing. Of some 130,000 clones listed, around 72% are singletons. The V and J ends lost 2 bases and 0 bases respectively, with 9 bases between them. CDR3 length: 15 residues. Per the germline V gene, CDR1 is SGHTS and CDR2 is YDEGEE. The sequenced material came from PBMCs. The sequence came from a man in his fifties or sixties in good health and CMV-seropositive. The chain combines TRBV5-8 with TRBJ2-4; TRBD2 might be the D (5 bases). CDR3 amino acids: CASSFGVLAKNIQYF. For the CDR3, the DNA is TGTGCCAGCAGCTTCGGGGTACTAGCCAAAAACATTCAGTACTTC.